Listed below are T cell receptor beta chains from one sample, sequenced in a study of T-cell reconstitution after alpha-beta-depleted transplantation in children. TCRdb itself ran the PCR reads through MiXCR, one entry per CDR3 protein. Of about 500,000 distinct CDR3 sequences in the sample, more than 9.5% were seen once. Specimen: PBMCs, mostly from graft donor cells, collected 180 days after TCRalphabeta/CD19-depleted stem cell transplant. Receptors originate from a female patient aged 2-15 years who had a stem cell transplant for aplastic anemia, so the T cells may come from the graft donor. Both conserved end residues are part of each CDR3. The D gene is left open where the match is weak. Size is stated for part of the rows, as once, few or many counts, or as a class when the clone is expanded.

cdr3_aa: CASSQDLSEGLETQYF
cdr3_nt: TGCGCCAGCAGCCAAGATCTCAGCGAGGGGTTGGAGACCCAGTACTTC
v_call: TRBV4-3
clone_size: few
d_call: NA
cdr3_length: 16
j_call: TRBJ2-5

cdr3_aa: CASSQGSGQGSTDTQYF
cdr3_nt: TGTGCCAGCAGCCAAGGAAGCGGTCAGGGTAGCACAGATACGCAGTATTTT
v_call: TRBV4-2
clone_size: few
d_call: NA
cdr3_length: 17
j_call: TRBJ2-3

cdr3_aa: CASSVEGHHSYNEQFF
cdr3_nt: TGTGCCAGCAGCGTGGAGGGACATCACTCCTACAATGAGCAGTTCTTC
v_call: TRBV9
clone_size: NA
d_call: NA
cdr3_length: 16
j_call: TRBJ2-1

cdr3_aa: CSARDLPGGNEQFF
cdr3_nt: TGCAGTGCTAGAGATCTCCCAGGGGGAAATGAGCAGTTCTTC
v_call: TRBV20-1
clone_size: NA
d_call: TRBD1
cdr3_length: 14
j_call: TRBJ2-1

cdr3_aa: CASSGGQFYGYTF
cdr3_nt: TGTGCCAGCAGTGGGGGACAGTTCTATGGCTACACCTTC
v_call: TRBV25-1
clone_size: many
d_call: TRBD1
cdr3_length: 13
j_call: TRBJ1-2

cdr3_aa: CAISESQEILGYTF
cdr3_nt: TGTGCCATCAGTGAGTCGCAGGAAATTTTGGGCTACACCTTC
v_call: TRBV10-3
clone_size: NA
d_call: NA
cdr3_length: 14
j_call: TRBJ1-2

cdr3_aa: CASSFTLARNEQFF
cdr3_nt: TGTGCCAGCAGTTTCACCCTAGCACGGAATGAGCAGTTCTTC
v_call: TRBV28
clone_size: few
d_call: NA
cdr3_length: 14
j_call: TRBJ2-1

cdr3_aa: CASRPGSGRIDSYNEQFF
cdr3_nt: TGTGCCAGCAGACCCGGGAGCGGGAGGATCGACTCCTACAATGAGCAGTTCTTC
v_call: TRBV7-9
clone_size: NA
d_call: TRBD2
cdr3_length: 18
j_call: TRBJ2-1

cdr3_aa: CSATGQGSNQPQHF
cdr3_nt: TGCAGTGCTACGGGGCAGGGGAGCAATCAGCCCCAGCATTTT
v_call: TRBV20-1
clone_size: few
d_call: NA
cdr3_length: 14
j_call: TRBJ1-5

cdr3_aa: CSASLTGNQPQHF
cdr3_nt: TGCAGTGCTTCCTTGACAGGGAATCAGCCCCAGCATTTT
v_call: TRBV20-1
clone_size: few
d_call: TRBD1
cdr3_length: 13
j_call: TRBJ1-5

cdr3_aa: CASSLRFQDTQYF
cdr3_nt: TGTGCCAGCAGCTTAAGGTTTCAAGATACGCAGTATTTT
v_call: TRBV7-2
clone_size: many
d_call: NA
cdr3_length: 13
j_call: TRBJ2-3

cdr3_aa: CASSLEGGPMQPQHF
cdr3_nt: TGTGCCAGCAGCTTAGAAGGGGGCCCGATGCAGCCCCAGCATTTT
v_call: TRBV7-2
clone_size: NA
d_call: TRBD1
cdr3_length: 15
j_call: TRBJ1-5

cdr3_aa: CASSRQTYEQYF
cdr3_nt: TGTGCCAGCAGTCGACAGACCTACGAGCAGTACTTC
v_call: TRBV7-9
clone_size: NA
d_call: NA
cdr3_length: 12
j_call: TRBJ2-7

cdr3_aa: CSARDYAGTYNDQFF
cdr3_nt: TGCAGTGCTAGAGATTATGCGGGAACCTACAATGACCAGTTCTTC
v_call: TRBV20-1
clone_size: NA
d_call: NA
cdr3_length: 15
j_call: TRBJ2-1

cdr3_aa: CASSPSPGLNNYGYTF
cdr3_nt: TGTGCCAGCTCACCTTCCCCGGGACTAAATAACTATGGCTACACCTTC
v_call: TRBV18
clone_size: NA
d_call: NA
cdr3_length: 16
j_call: TRBJ1-2

cdr3_aa: CASSPGKGGNTEAFF
cdr3_nt: TGTGCCAGCTCACCGGGCAAGGGAGGTAACACTGAAGCTTTCTTT
v_call: TRBV18
clone_size: many
d_call: NA
cdr3_length: 15
j_call: TRBJ1-1

cdr3_aa: CASSHLDFKREEQFF
cdr3_nt: TGCGCCAGCAGCCACCTTGATTTTAAGCGGGAGGAGCAGTTCTTC
v_call: TRBV4-3
clone_size: NA
d_call: TRBD2
cdr3_length: 15
j_call: TRBJ2-1

cdr3_aa: CASSLPATGGRNSPLHF
cdr3_nt: TGTGCCAGTAGTCTCCCGGCGACAGGGGGCCGAAATTCACCCCTCCACTTT
v_call: TRBV19
clone_size: NA
d_call: TRBD1
cdr3_length: 17
j_call: TRBJ1-6

cdr3_aa: CAISEETVENTEAFF
cdr3_nt: TGTGCCATCAGTGAGGAGACGGTGGAAAACACTGAAGCTTTCTTT
v_call: TRBV10-3
clone_size: NA
d_call: NA
cdr3_length: 15
j_call: TRBJ1-1

cdr3_aa: CASSQPGQGVEQYF
cdr3_nt: TGTGCCAGCAGCCAGCCGGGACAAGGTGTCGAGCAGTACTTC
v_call: TRBV4-2
clone_size: few
d_call: NA
cdr3_length: 14
j_call: TRBJ2-7

cdr3_aa: CASSLGGDRVEQFF
cdr3_nt: TGCGCCAGCAGCTTGGGGGGCGACAGGGTTGAGCAGTTCTTC
v_call: TRBV5-1
clone_size: NA
d_call: TRBD1
cdr3_length: 14
j_call: TRBJ2-1

cdr3_aa: CASNRGSSGGETQYF
cdr3_nt: TGTGCCAGCAATAGGGGGAGTAGCGGGGGAGAGACCCAGTACTTC
v_call: TRBV6-1
clone_size: few
d_call: TRBD2
cdr3_length: 15
j_call: TRBJ2-5

cdr3_aa: CSARGRQGHGFSYEQYF
cdr3_nt: TGCAGTGCTAGAGGTCGGCAGGGCCACGGTTTTTCCTACGAGCAGTACTTC
v_call: TRBV20-1
clone_size: NA
d_call: NA
cdr3_length: 17
j_call: TRBJ2-7

cdr3_aa: CASSTTGGFNQPQHF
cdr3_nt: TGTGCCAGCAGCACCACAGGGGGCTTCAATCAGCCCCAGCATTTT
v_call: TRBV6-1
clone_size: few
d_call: TRBD1
cdr3_length: 15
j_call: TRBJ1-5

cdr3_aa: CASSLDVPYGYTF
cdr3_nt: TGCGCCAGCAGCTTGGACGTTCCCTATGGCTACACCTTC
v_call: TRBV5-1
clone_size: many
d_call: NA
cdr3_length: 13
j_call: TRBJ1-2

cdr3_aa: CASSFDRNSGYTF
cdr3_nt: TGTGCCAGCAGTTTTGATAGGAACAGTGGCTACACCTTC
v_call: TRBV27
clone_size: few
d_call: NA
cdr3_length: 13
j_call: TRBJ1-2

cdr3_aa: CAWTPGGDYGYTF
cdr3_nt: TGTGCCTGGACCCCCGGGGGCGACTATGGCTACACCTTC
v_call: TRBV30
clone_size: NA
d_call: NA
cdr3_length: 13
j_call: TRBJ1-2

cdr3_aa: CASSVGQAINEKLFF
cdr3_nt: TGTGCCAGCAGTGTCGGACAGGCGATTAATGAAAAACTGTTTTTT
v_call: TRBV25-1
clone_size: few
d_call: TRBD1
cdr3_length: 15
j_call: TRBJ1-4

cdr3_aa: CATSKEHYFSNQPQHF
cdr3_nt: TGTGCCACCAGCAAGGAACATTATTTTAGCAATCAGCCCCAGCATTTT
v_call: TRBV15
clone_size: few
d_call: NA
cdr3_length: 16
j_call: TRBJ1-5

cdr3_aa: CSVVRIEKLFF
cdr3_nt: TGCAGCGTAGTCCGGATTGAAAAACTGTTTTTT
v_call: TRBV29-1
clone_size: NA
d_call: NA
cdr3_length: 11
j_call: TRBJ1-4

cdr3_aa: CASITSNTGELFF
cdr3_nt: TGTGCCAGCATTACATCGAACACCGGGGAGCTGTTTTTT
v_call: TRBV28
clone_size: many
d_call: NA
cdr3_length: 13
j_call: TRBJ2-2

cdr3_aa: CASRGSWTGGGRNTEAFF
cdr3_nt: TGTGCCAGCAGGGGGTCTTGGACAGGGGGAGGGAGGAACACTGAAGCTTTCTTT
v_call: TRBV28
clone_size: many
d_call: TRBD1
cdr3_length: 18
j_call: TRBJ1-1

cdr3_aa: CATTARTGGQGWVEETQYF
cdr3_nt: TGTGCCACCACTGCCCGGACCGGGGGACAGGGGTGGGTTGAAGAGACCCAGTACTTC
v_call: TRBV10-3
clone_size: NA
d_call: TRBD1
cdr3_length: 19
j_call: TRBJ2-5

cdr3_aa: CSARATSGALTDTQYF
cdr3_nt: TGCAGTGCTAGAGCCACTAGCGGGGCACTCACAGATACGCAGTATTTT
v_call: TRBV20-1
clone_size: NA
d_call: TRBD2
cdr3_length: 16
j_call: TRBJ2-3

cdr3_aa: CATSRDWGQLPYGYTF
cdr3_nt: TGTGCCACCAGCAGAGATTGGGGACAGCTGCCTTATGGCTACACCTTC
v_call: TRBV15
clone_size: few
d_call: TRBD1
cdr3_length: 16
j_call: TRBJ1-2

cdr3_aa: CASSQTAGQGGQETQYF
cdr3_nt: TGCGCCAGCAGCCAAACCGCGGGACAGGGAGGCCAAGAGACCCAGTACTTC
v_call: TRBV4-3
clone_size: few
d_call: TRBD1
cdr3_length: 17
j_call: TRBJ2-5

cdr3_aa: CASSLLGRGHHIQYF
cdr3_nt: TGTGCCAGCAGTTTGCTTGGCAGGGGGCATCACATTCAGTACTTC
v_call: TRBV12-3/TRBV12-4
clone_size: NA
d_call: TRBD1
cdr3_length: 15
j_call: TRBJ2-4

cdr3_aa: CATSDYGLAVTEQFF
cdr3_nt: TGTGCCACCAGTGATTATGGACTAGCGGTTACTGAGCAGTTCTTC
v_call: TRBV24-1
clone_size: NA
d_call: TRBD2
cdr3_length: 15
j_call: TRBJ2-1

cdr3_aa: CASSLEGLSEQYF
cdr3_nt: TGTGCCAGCAGCTTAGAGGGATTGAGCGAGCAGTACTTC
v_call: TRBV7-2
clone_size: few
d_call: NA
cdr3_length: 13
j_call: TRBJ2-7

cdr3_aa: CSVEQYGTRTYNEQFF
cdr3_nt: TGCAGCGTTGAACAGTACGGGACTCGAACCTACAATGAGCAGTTCTTC
v_call: TRBV29-1
clone_size: few
d_call: NA
cdr3_length: 16
j_call: TRBJ2-1

cdr3_aa: CASRPVEGNSGANVLTF
cdr3_nt: TGTGCCAGCAGACCCGTGGAGGGAAACTCTGGGGCCAACGTCCTGACTTTC
v_call: TRBV3-1
clone_size: NA
d_call: NA
cdr3_length: 17
j_call: TRBJ2-6

cdr3_aa: CASSDGPRDYNEQFF
cdr3_nt: TGCGCCAGCAGTGACGGGCCTAGGGACTACAATGAGCAGTTCTTC
v_call: TRBV10-1
clone_size: few
d_call: NA
cdr3_length: 15
j_call: TRBJ2-1